This TCR beta chain was profiled in a study of blood T cells in healthy people across ages. Using a J-beta primer mix together with a sample-barcoded 5' primer, a second PCR was run for about 7 to 12 cycles. Template switching added a 12-random-nucleotide identifier to every cDNA molecule. TCRdb called the 5' RACE reads again in MiXCR, with one record for every CDR3 protein. Of fewer than 2 million distinct CDR3 sequences listed, about 39% are singletons. The germline V and J ends were trimmed by 3 bases and 0 bases, with 20 bases remaining between them. There are 19 residues in the CDR3. Study results and limitations: Conclusively comparing naive with antigen-experienced cells was impossible with unsorted PBMCs.

Worth noting for this clonotype: Its antigen is undetermined.

The source is a human donor in good health. The rearrangement uses TRBV12-3 or TRBV12-4 and TRBJ1-4; D unresolved. The sample taken for sequencing was blood. The CDR3 DNA follows: TGTGCCAGCAGTTTTCTAAGGGCAGGACGAACTGCAACTAATGAAAAACTGTTTTTT. It is translated as CASSFLRAGRTATNEKLFF.